These 12 T cell receptor beta chains originate from one sample sequenced in a study of blood T cell repertoires in COVID-19. Profiled with immunoSEQ multiplex PCR; TCRdb holds only in-frame clones, not every one. The table shows about 110,000 clones, with around 90% occurring only once. The sequencing input was peripheral blood. The origin of the receptors is a woman aged 45-59 years with acute or convalescent COVID-19.

This clone was seen only once. The V gene is TRBV19, the J gene TRBJ2-7; 8 bases agree with TRBD1. Germline CDR1 LNHDA, CDR2 SQIVND (reference sequence). CDR3 length: 16 amino acids. V shed 5 bases, J shed 5 bases, and the junction held 14 bases outside the gene matches. CDR3 sequence reads: CASSPRGTGNSHEQYF. The CDR3 DNA follows: TGTGCCAGTAGTCCTAGGGGGACAGGAAATTCCCACGAGCAGTACTTC.

The DNA for the CDR3 is TGTGCCAGCAAGGGACTAGCAGATTTTCACTCCTACAATGAGCAGTTCTTC. It translates to CASKGLADFHSYNEQFF. The chain combines TRBV21-1 with TRBJ2-1; TRBD2, as called in the table, went unchecked against the DNA. TRBV21-1 is classified as a pseudogene. The CDR3 has 17 residues.

V and J are TRBV2 and TRBJ1-2; D is unresolved. V was clipped by 9 bases and J by 3 bases, with 11 bases between them. Germline loops: CDR1 SNHLY, CDR2 FYNNEI. The CDR3 totals 12 residues. CDR3: CASRAGDYGYTF. The DNA for the CDR3 is TGTGCCAGTCGGGCGGGAGACTATGGCTACACCTTC.

This clone was found once. Here the CDR3 reads CASSYSNRGDQPQHF. The DNA for the CDR3 is TGTGCCAGCAGTTACTCGAATCGGGGGGATCAGCCCCAGCATTTT. This rearrangement joins TRBV6-5 to TRBJ1-5; TRBD1 is a possible D gene (5 bases). This CDR3 spans 15 amino acids. Trimming cost V 0 bases and J 5 bases, with 11 bases left between them. Looked up from germline, CDR1 is MNHEY and CDR2 is SVGAGI.

This clone is a singleton in its sample. The chain couples TRBV15 to TRBJ1-5; D might be TRBD1 (5 bases). CDR3 size: 16 residues. CDR1 is LNHNV, CDR2 YYDKDF, per germline (reference sequence). V lost 0 bases and J lost 5, with 14 bases in between. The CDR3, as DNA: TGTGCCACCAGCAGAGATCAGTGGGGGGTTGATCAGCCCCAGCATTTT. Protein: CATSRDQWGVDQPQHF.

V usage is TRBV5-4 and J usage is TRBJ1-4, with D perhaps TRBD1 (5 bases). The CDR3 totals 15 residues. The ends were cut back, 4 bases at V and 8 bases at J, with 18 bases in the middle. Germline CDR1 and CDR2: SGHNT and YYREEE (reference sequence). CDR3 sequence reads: CASSGSRDYGEKLFF. The CDR3 DNA reads TGTGCCAGCAGCGGATCCAGGGATTATGGAGAAAAACTGTTTTTT.

This clone was found once. This chain joins TRBV6-2 or TRBV6-3 and TRBJ2-7; D is ambiguous. The V end lost 6 bases, the J end lost 2 bases, and 8 bases lay between the germline ends. Germline V CDR1 and CDR2: MNHEY, SVGEGT. This CDR3 has 12 amino acids. CDR3 sequence reads: CASSPTPYEQYF. CDR3 DNA sequence: TGTGCCAGCAGCCCGACACCCTACGAGCAGTACTTC.

This sequence joins TRBV7-8 and TRBJ1-2; possibly TRBD1 for D (5 bases). Between the trimmed V and J ends, which lost 2 bases and 1 base, there was a span of 8 bases. Germline assignment: CDR1 SGHVS and CDR2 FQNEAQ. The CDR3 extends over 14 amino acids. CDR3 nucleotide sequence: TGTGCCAGCAGCTTAAGGGGTTATAACTATGGCTACACCTTC. Amino acid sequence: CASSLRGYNYGYTF.

The CDR3 bases are TGTGCCAGCAGCGTGGGACAGCCCCAAGAGACCCAGTACTTC. Translated: CASSVGQPQETQYF. The chain employs TRBV9 and TRBJ2-5, with 7 positions matching TRBD1. CDR1 is SGDLS and CDR2 is YYNGEE in the germline V gene. This CDR3 is built from 14 residues. V lost 2 bases and J lost 1; bases outside the gene matches: 2. Using reference TRBV9 and TRBJ2-5 for the parts outside the CDR3, the full variable domain is DSGVTQTPKHLITATGQRVTLRCSPRSGDLSVYWYQQSLDQGLQFLIQYYNGEERAKGNILERFSAQQFPDLHSELNLSSLELGDSALYFCASSVGQPQETQYFGPGTRLLVL.

This chain links TRBV12-3 or TRBV12-4 with TRBJ1-1; D perhaps matches TRBD1 (5 bases). Trimming removed 3 bases at V and 3 bases at J, with 8 bases between. This CDR3 contains 13 residues. DNA for the CDR3: TGTGCCAGCAGTTTCGCCAGGGACACTGAAGCTTTCTTT. It encodes CASSFARDTEAFF.

This CDR3 reads CASSFQGSGPGEQYF. CDR3 nucleotides: TGTGCCAGCAGTTTTCAAGGATCAGGGCCAGGCGAGCAGTACTTC. J is TRBJ2-7 and V is TRBV28, with D possibly being TRBD1 (5 bases). Trimming removed 3 bases from V and 6 bases from J, with 18 bases in between. CDR1 is MDHEN, CDR2 SYDVKM, per germline. This CDR3 has 15 amino acids.

The rearrangement links TRBV9 to TRBJ2-6, with D possibly being TRBD1 (6 bases). The V end was cut by 4 bases, the J end by 0 bases, with 11 bases between. Germline CDR1 is SGDLS and CDR2 is YYNGEE. The CDR3 is 16 amino acids. The CDR3 region is CASSLTDSSGANVLTF. The DNA of the CDR3 is TGTGCCAGCAGCCTTACGGACAGCTCTGGGGCCAACGTCCTGACTTTC. The variable domain in full, completed from reference TRBV9 and TRBJ2-6, reads DSGVTQTPKHLITATGQRVTLRCSPRSGDLSVYWYQQSLDQGLQFLIQYYNGEERAKGNILERFSAQQFPDLHSELNLSSLELGDSALYFCASSLTDSSGANVLTFGAGSRLTVL.